These 30 T cell receptor beta chains were sequenced from one sample in a study of control samples from healthy donors and cancer patients. Clones were sequenced by immunoSEQ multiplex PCR, and TCRdb holds only the in-frame ones, with some missing. The repertoire holds 85,000 to 110,000 clones, with around nine tenths as singletons. Specimen: PBMCs. The source of these receptors is a man aged 55 to 69 with lung cancer.

The chain employs TRBV5-1 and TRBJ2-2, with D unclear. Germline loops: CDR1 SGHRS, CDR2 YFSETQ. The CDR3 contains 15 residues. The V and J ends lost 1 base and 0 bases respectively, with 7 bases between them. In nucleotides, the CDR3 is TGCGCCAGCAGCTTGACAGAACCGAACACCGGGGAGCTGTTTTTT. Residues: CASSLTEPNTGELFF.

As for this clone: Other nucleotide sequences in the sample specify the same CDR3. The chain couples TRBV18 to TRBJ1-1; D is unresolved. Trimming stripped 3 bases from V and 5 bases from J, with 16 bases between. Germline loops: CDR1 KGHSH, CDR2 LQKENI. This CDR3 comprises 15 residues. The CDR3 sequence is CASSPPGGLGTEAFF. Written as DNA, the CDR3 is TGTGCCAGCTCACCGCCGGGAGGGTTGGGAACTGAAGCTTTCTTT.

This sequence joins TRBV24-1 and TRBJ1-2; D remains ambiguous. CDR3 length: 13 amino acids. V gave up 4 bases and J gave up 7 bases, with 12 bases separating them. Looked up from germline, CDR1 is KGHDR and CDR2 is SFDVKD. The CDR3 loop reads CATSDSDASGYTF. The CDR3 nucleotides read TGTGCCACCAGTGACTCGGACGCTAGTGGCTACACCTTC.

A word on this clone: Other DNA sequences of this sample code for an identical CDR3. The rearrangement uses TRBV3-1 (or the pseudogene TRBV3-2) and TRBJ2-2, with D possibly matching TRBD2 (6 bases). The germline V gene has CDR1 LGHDT and CDR2 YNNKEL (reference sequence). Between the trimmed V and J ends, which lost 0 bases and 6 bases, there was a span of 17 bases. This CDR3 region has 17 residues. In nucleotides, the CDR3 is TGTGCCAGCAGCCAAGATCGGGGACCTGGAGGGCCCGGGGAGCTGTTTTTT. Amino acid sequence: CASSQDRGPGGPGELFF.

The V and J genes are TRBV2 and TRBJ2-5; perhaps D is TRBD1 or TRBD2 (5 bases each). CDR3 length equals 15 residues. V was clipped by 8 bases and J by 4 bases, with 20 bases between them. Germline CDR1 SNHLY, CDR2 FYNNEI. The CDR3 loop reads CASGGRGRSPETQYF. In DNA form, the CDR3 reads TGTGCCAGCGGAGGACGGGGCCGATCCCCAGAGACCCAGTACTTC.

In DNA form, the CDR3 reads TGTGCCAGCAGTAGCCCATTACAGGGTGGGGCCAACGTCCTGACTTTC. Translating gives CASSSPLQGGANVLTF. The rearrangement joins TRBV2 to TRBJ2-6; D is perhaps TRBD1 (6 bases). Trimming took 5 bases from V and 3 from J, leaving 14 bases between them. The CDR3 totals 16 residues. The germline CDR1 and CDR2 sequences are SNHLY and FYNNEI.

This chain connects TRBV15 to TRBJ2-1, with D possibly matching TRBD2 (5 bases). CDR1 and CDR2 (germline): LNHNV, YYDKDF (reference sequence). V was trimmed by 0 bases and J by 6 bases, leaving 15 bases between them. This CDR3 is 16 amino acids long. In nucleotides, the CDR3 is TGTGCCACCAGCAGAGATCCCCCCGGGGTCAGCAATGAGCAGTTCTTC. Residues: CATSRDPPGVSNEQFF.

The gene calls are TRBV7-9 and TRBJ1-2, with D possibly matching TRBD1 (5 bases). From germline, CDR1 is SEHNR and CDR2 FQNEAQ (reference sequence). Trimming took 11 bases from V and 4 from J, leaving 20 bases between them. This CDR3 is built from 14 residues. CDR3 DNA: TGTGCCGGGGAGGGACGGTCCATCCTCTATGGCTACACCTTC. Translated: CAGEGRSILYGYTF.

The chain couples TRBV5-1 to TRBJ2-7; 10 positions agree with TRBD2. V trimming: 0 bases; J trimming: 2 bases; junction bases outside the gene matches: 8. The CDR3 length is 17 residues. Germline V CDR1 and CDR2: SGHRS, YFSETQ. The CDR3 region has the DNA TGCGCCAGCAGCTTGGCTGGACTAGCGGAAGTGACCTACGAGCAGTACGTC. Its translation: CASSLAGLAEVTYEQYV.

The chain employs TRBV6-5 and TRBJ1-4, with unresolved D. Trimming left V 6 bases short and J 4 bases short, with 15 bases between. Germline V CDR1 and CDR2: MNHEY, SVGAGI. CDR3 size: 15 residues. The CDR3 here is CASRAAGSFNEKLFF. The CDR3 nucleotides read TGTGCCAGCAGAGCTGCGGGGTCTTTTAATGAAAAACTGTTTTTT.

This CDR3 reads CASSLVSTGRETQYF. The CDR3 DNA sequence: TGTGCCAGCAGCTTGGTCTCCACGGGGAGGGAGACCCAGTACTTC. The chain recombines TRBV5-4 with TRBJ2-5, with a possible D match to TRBD2 (6 bases). V was cut by 0 bases and J by 5 bases, with 14 bases left in between. Germline CDR1 SGHNT, CDR2 YYREEE (reference sequence). CDR3 length: 15 amino acids.

This rearrangement joins TRBV5-6 to TRBJ2-5, with 9 bases that match TRBD2. The germline V gene has CDR1 SGHDT and CDR2 YYEEEE. This CDR3 comprises 15 residues. V was clipped by 0 bases and J by 4 bases; unmatched bases: 4. The CDR3 region is CASSLVAGGRETQYF. For the CDR3, the DNA is TGTGCCAGCAGCTTGGTGGCGGGGGGGCGAGAGACCCAGTACTTC.

The chain carries TRBV12-3 or TRBV12-4 and TRBJ2-3, with a weak D call TRBD2 (5 bases). The CDR3 covers 12 residues. V lost 7 bases to trimming and J lost 5 bases, with 10 bases between them. CDR3: CASTSRGDTQYF. The CDR3 DNA is TGTGCCAGCACCTCCCGGGGAGATACGCAGTATTTT.

The chain joins TRBV5-5 to TRBJ2-4; TRBD1 matches 7 bases. CDR1 and CDR2 (germline): SGHKS, YYEKEE (reference sequence). This CDR3 region has 13 residues. The J segment lost 3 bases and the V segment lost 4 bases, leaving 1 base of the junction unmatched. The CDR3 loop is CASSGTDKNIQYF. The CDR3 bases are TGTGCCAGCAGCGGGACAGACAAAAACATTCAGTACTTC.

This chain connects TRBV9 to TRBJ2-1, with 11 nucleotides matching TRBD2. CDR1 is SGDLS, CDR2 YYNGEE, per germline. V gave up 2 bases and J gave up 0 bases; unmatched junction bases: 10. This CDR3 has 19 residues. The CDR3 is CASSVTLTSGVISYNEQFF. Here the CDR3 DNA reads TGTGCCAGCAGCGTGACCCTGACTAGCGGGGTAATCTCCTACAATGAGCAGTTCTTC.

The chain carries TRBV7-3 and TRBJ2-7; D tentatively fits TRBD1 or TRBD2 (5 bases each). Germline CDR1 SGHTA, CDR2 FQGTGA. There are 15 residues in the CDR3. V shed 1 base and J shed 4 bases, with 14 bases lying between them. The CDR3 protein is CASSLNPGSPYEQYF. The DNA for the CDR3 is TGTGCCAGCAGCTTAAACCCAGGGAGTCCGTACGAGCAGTACTTC. The full variable domain, its missing parts supplied by reference TRBV7-3 and TRBJ2-7, is GAGVSQTPSNKVTEKGKYVELRCDPISGHTALYWYRQSLGQGPEFLIYFQGTGAADDSGLPNDRFFAVRPEGSVSTLKIQRTERGDSAVYLCASSLNPGSPYEQYFGPGTRLTVT.

This sequence joins TRBV24-1 and TRBJ1-1; TRBD1 matches 9 bases. Germline V CDR1 and CDR2: KGHDR, SFDVKD. The V segment lost 6 bases and the J segment 2 bases; nucleotides outside the gene matches: 18. The CDR3 is made up of 19 amino acids. CDR3 residues: CATSPILVGTGFFNTEAFF. CDR3 DNA: TGTGCCACCAGTCCCATATTGGTCGGGACAGGGTTTTTTAACACTGAAGCTTTCTTT.

This chain links TRBV4-2 with TRBJ2-1; D not resolved. Trimming removed 3 bases from V and 3 bases from J, with 9 bases in between. This CDR3 has 14 amino acids. CDR1 is LGHNA, CDR2 YNFKEQ, per germline. The CDR3 sequence: CASSHTEYYNEQFF. The CDR3 coding sequence is TGTGCCAGCAGCCACACAGAATACTACAATGAGCAGTTCTTC.

This chain uses TRBV29-1 with TRBJ2-1; 9 bases map to TRBD1. Germline loops: CDR1 SQVTM, CDR2 ANQGSEA. This CDR3 is built from 14 residues. Trimming took 2 bases from V and 4 from J; bases not matched to a gene: 3. CDR3: CSVETGGAYNEQFF. CDR3 sequence (DNA): TGCAGCGTTGAAACAGGGGGCGCGTACAATGAGCAGTTCTTC.

The table lists this clone with a count of one. This chain joins TRBV6-2 or TRBV6-3 and TRBJ2-1; 8 bases fit TRBD1. The CDR3 is 15 residues long. Germline V gene data show CDR1 as MNHEY and CDR2 as SVGEGT. V was pared by 6 bases and J by 7 bases, with 11 bases of the junction left unmatched. As DNA, the CDR3 is TGTGCCAGCAGCCCGGCAGGGGGCAGGAGGAATGAGCAGTTCTTC. It codes for CASSPAGGRRNEQFF.

The rearrangement links TRBV5-4 to TRBJ1-1, with 9 nucleotides matching TRBD1. Germline V gene lookup returns CDR1 SGHNT and CDR2 YYREEE (reference sequence). The CDR3 contains 14 residues. Trimming at V came to 4 bases and at J to 5 bases, leaving 6 bases not matched to a gene. The CDR3 loop is CASSTRQGGTEAFF. The CDR3 DNA reads TGTGCCAGCAGCACCCGACAGGGGGGAACTGAAGCTTTCTTT.

This clone was observed a single time. The chain joins TRBV6-5 to TRBJ1-2, with D possibly matching TRBD1 (5 bases). The V gene's germline CDR1 is MNHEY and CDR2 SVGAGI. The CDR3 totals 14 residues. V was cut by 7 bases and J by 2 bases, with 14 bases left in between. The CDR3 protein is CASTLLEGNYGYTF. The DNA for the CDR3 is TGTGCCAGCACCCTCTTAGAGGGGAACTATGGCTACACCTTC.

The chain joins TRBV4-1 to TRBJ2-6; a weak D match, TRBD1 (5 bases). V was shortened by 6 bases and J by 0 bases, with 15 bases between the two germline ends. Looked up from germline, CDR1 is MGHRA and CDR2 is YSYEKL. The CDR3 consists of 17 residues. The CDR3 here is CASSRLSDSSGANVLTF. In DNA form, the CDR3 reads TGCGCCAGCAGTCGTCTATCCGACAGCTCTGGGGCCAACGTCCTGACTTTC.

The sample holds many counts of this clone. The V call is TRBV11-1, the J call TRBJ1-5; D is ambiguous. This CDR3 spans 13 amino acids. V was pared by 1 base and J by 3 bases, with 4 bases between. In germline, CDR1 is SGHAT, CDR2 FQDESV (reference sequence). CDR3 in amino acids: CASSLGYNQPQHF. CDR3 DNA: TGTGCCAGCAGCTTAGGGTACAATCAGCCCCAGCATTTT.

The rearrangement links TRBV2 to TRBJ2-4; D assignment may be TRBD1 or TRBD2 (5 bases each). Per the germline V gene, CDR1 is SNHLY and CDR2 is FYNNEI. Trimming shortened V by 6 bases and J by 6 bases, and 12 bases separated the two germline ends. The CDR3 contains 13 residues. Here the CDR3 DNA reads TGTGCCAGCAGGGTGGGGGACGGAAACATTCAGTACTTC. It is translated as CASRVGDGNIQYF.

The chain's CDR3 is CATGLSPDQPQHF. CDR3 sequence (DNA): TGTGCCACCGGTTTGAGTCCCGATCAGCCCCAGCATTTT. This chain uses TRBV15 with TRBJ1-5; no definite D call. V was cut by 8 bases and J by 5 bases, with 13 bases left in between. The CDR3 sequence is 13 residues long. Germline CDR1 and CDR2: LNHNV and YYDKDF (reference sequence).

V usage is TRBV3-1 (or the pseudogene TRBV3-2) and J usage is TRBJ2-3; no clear D. The V gene lost 4 bases and the J gene lost 5 bases, with 13 bases spanning the gap. Germline V gives CDR1 LGHDT, CDR2 YNNKEL (reference sequence). This CDR3 contains 14 residues. CDR3 amino acids: CASSRTTSGDTQYF. For the CDR3, the DNA is TGTGCCAGCAGCCGAACCACTTCAGGAGATACGCAGTATTTT.

The V gene is TRBV7-3, the J gene TRBJ2-1; tentatively, D is TRBD1 (6 bases). Germline CDR1 reads SGHTA; CDR2 reads FQGTGA. With 4 bases removed from V and 4 bases from J, the gap between germline ends came to 14 bases. There are 15 residues in the CDR3. The CDR3 is CASSSQGRGYNEQFF. In DNA form, the CDR3 reads TGTGCCAGCAGCTCACAGGGAAGGGGGTACAATGAGCAGTTCTTC.

The V gene is TRBV29-1, the J gene TRBJ2-5; a weak D match, TRBD1 (6 bases). Germline values: CDR1 SQVTM, CDR2 ANQGSEA. Between the trimmed V and J ends, which lost 3 bases and 1 base, there was a span of 15 bases. The CDR3 runs to 15 residues. The CDR3 sequence is CSVDSWGQAQETQYF. As DNA, the CDR3 is TGCAGCGTTGATAGTTGGGGGCAGGCCCAAGAGACCCAGTACTTC.

J is TRBJ2-2 and V is TRBV9; the D gene is possibly TRBD1 (5 bases). The germline CDR1 and CDR2 sequences are SGDLS and YYNGEE. This CDR3 is built from 15 residues. V was clipped by 4 bases and J by 8 bases, with 18 bases between them. CDR3 residues: CASSKTQGLAGELFF. CDR3 nucleotide sequence: TGTGCCAGCAGCAAAACTCAGGGCCTGGCGGGGGAGCTGTTTTTT.